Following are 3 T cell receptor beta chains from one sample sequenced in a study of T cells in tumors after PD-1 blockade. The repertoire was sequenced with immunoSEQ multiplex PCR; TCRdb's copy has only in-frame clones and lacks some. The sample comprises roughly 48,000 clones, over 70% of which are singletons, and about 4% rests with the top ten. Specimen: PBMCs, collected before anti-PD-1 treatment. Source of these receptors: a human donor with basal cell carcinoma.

The CDR3 region has the DNA TGTGCCAGCATCAGAAGAAGCGGGGGGGTCGACGAGCAGTACTTC. Its translation: CASIRRSGGVDEQYF. The chain couples TRBV6-5 to TRBJ2-7, with 10 bases that match TRBD2. Trimming cost V 7 bases and J 5 bases; bases outside gene matches: 11. This CDR3 spans 15 amino acids. Germline assignment: CDR1 MNHEY and CDR2 SVGAGI.

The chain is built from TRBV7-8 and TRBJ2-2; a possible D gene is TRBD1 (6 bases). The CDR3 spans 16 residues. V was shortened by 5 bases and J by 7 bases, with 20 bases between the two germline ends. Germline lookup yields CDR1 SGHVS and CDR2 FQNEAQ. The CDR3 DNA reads TGTGCCAGCAGCCTCCGACAGGATCCAGGGGACGGGGAGCTGTTTTTT. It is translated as CASSLRQDPGDGELFF.

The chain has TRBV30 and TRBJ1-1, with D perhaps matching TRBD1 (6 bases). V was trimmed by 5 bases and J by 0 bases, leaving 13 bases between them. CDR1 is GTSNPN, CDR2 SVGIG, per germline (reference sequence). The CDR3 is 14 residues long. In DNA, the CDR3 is TGTGCCTGGTCGAGGGGGATAATGAACACTGAAGCTTTCTTT. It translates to CAWSRGIMNTEAFF.